This T cell receptor (beta chain) was obtained from a study of spatial heterogeneity in lung cancer. By frequency in the sample, this clonotype is medium-sized. The CDR3 has 16 amino acids. The germline V gene encodes CDR1 DFQATT and CDR2 SNEGSKA (reference sequence). V shed 5 bases and J 1 base; nucleotides not matched to a gene: 8. A single record per CDR3 protein comes from TCRdb applying MiXCR to the 5' RACE reads. This table holds under 25,000 distinct CDR3 sequences, more than 8% found once. The time point here: blood at routine non-recurrence follow-up after resection. This material consisted of PBMCs, taken at follow-up. The gene calls are TRBV20-1 and TRBJ2-7, with 13 bases that match TRBD2. This receptor was taken from a female donor with early-stage non-small cell lung cancer. The chain's CDR3 is CSAPTSGGGRSYEQYF. The CDR3 DNA sequence: TGCAGTGCTCCCACTAGCGGGGGGGGACGGTCCTACGAGCAGTACTTC.